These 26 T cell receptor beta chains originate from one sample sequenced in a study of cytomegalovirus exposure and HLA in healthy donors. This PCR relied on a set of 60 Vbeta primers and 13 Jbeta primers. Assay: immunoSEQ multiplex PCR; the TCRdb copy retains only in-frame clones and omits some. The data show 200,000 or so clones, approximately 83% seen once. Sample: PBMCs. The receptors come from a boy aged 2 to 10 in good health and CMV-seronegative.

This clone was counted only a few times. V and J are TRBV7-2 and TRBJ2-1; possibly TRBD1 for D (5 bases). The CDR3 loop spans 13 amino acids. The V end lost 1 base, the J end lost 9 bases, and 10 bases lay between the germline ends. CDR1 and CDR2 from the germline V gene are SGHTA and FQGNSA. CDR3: CASSLGGRGEQFF. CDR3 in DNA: TGTGCCAGCAGCTTAGGTGGAAGGGGTGAGCAGTTCTTC.

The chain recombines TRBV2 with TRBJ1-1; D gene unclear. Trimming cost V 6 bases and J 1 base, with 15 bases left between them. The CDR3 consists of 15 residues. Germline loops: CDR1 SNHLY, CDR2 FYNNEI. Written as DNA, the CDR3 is TGTGCCAGCAGAGAATATGAGACAACGAACACTGAAGCTTTCTTT. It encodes CASREYETTNTEAFF.

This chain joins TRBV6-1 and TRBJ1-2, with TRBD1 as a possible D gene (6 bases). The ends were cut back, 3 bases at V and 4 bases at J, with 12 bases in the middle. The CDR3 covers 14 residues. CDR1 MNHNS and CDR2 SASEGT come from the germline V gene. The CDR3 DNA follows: TGTGCCAGCAGTGATCCCCAGGGGACCTATGGCTACACCTTC. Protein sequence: CASSDPQGTYGYTF.

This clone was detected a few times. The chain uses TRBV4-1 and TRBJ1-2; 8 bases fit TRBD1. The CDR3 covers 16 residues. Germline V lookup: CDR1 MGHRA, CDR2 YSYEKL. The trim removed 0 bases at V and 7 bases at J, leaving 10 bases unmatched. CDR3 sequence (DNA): TGCGCCAGCAGCCAAGAGTTACGCCAGGGGGCAATTGGCTACACCTTC. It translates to CASSQELRQGAIGYTF.

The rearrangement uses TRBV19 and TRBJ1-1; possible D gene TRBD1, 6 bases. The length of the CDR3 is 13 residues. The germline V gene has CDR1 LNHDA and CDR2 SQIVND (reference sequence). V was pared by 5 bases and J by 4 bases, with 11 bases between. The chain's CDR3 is CASSHRVGTEAFF. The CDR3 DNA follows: TGTGCCAGTAGTCACAGGGTTGGCACTGAAGCTTTCTTT.

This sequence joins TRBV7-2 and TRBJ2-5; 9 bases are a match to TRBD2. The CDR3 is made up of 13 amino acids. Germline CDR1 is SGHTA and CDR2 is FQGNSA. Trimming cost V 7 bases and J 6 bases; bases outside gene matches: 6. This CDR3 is CASMWRGGKTQYF. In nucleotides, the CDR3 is TGTGCCAGCATGTGGCGGGGGGGGAAGACCCAGTACTTC.

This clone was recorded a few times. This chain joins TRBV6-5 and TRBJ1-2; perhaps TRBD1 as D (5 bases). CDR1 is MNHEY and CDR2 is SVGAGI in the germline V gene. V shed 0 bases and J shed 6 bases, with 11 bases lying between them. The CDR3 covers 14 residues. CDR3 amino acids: CASSYSEGWNGYTF. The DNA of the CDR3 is TGTGCCAGCAGTTACTCGGAGGGGTGGAATGGCTACACCTTC.

CDR3 coding DNA: TGTGCCAGCAGCTTGGCCGGGGAAGGCAATCAGCCCCAGCATTTT. This sequence encodes CASSLAGEGNQPQHF. The V and J genes are TRBV5-5 and TRBJ1-5, with D uncertain. The germline V gene has CDR1 SGHKS and CDR2 YYEKEE (reference sequence). The CDR3 has 15 amino acids. Trimming cost V 0 bases and J 2 bases, with 9 bases left between them.

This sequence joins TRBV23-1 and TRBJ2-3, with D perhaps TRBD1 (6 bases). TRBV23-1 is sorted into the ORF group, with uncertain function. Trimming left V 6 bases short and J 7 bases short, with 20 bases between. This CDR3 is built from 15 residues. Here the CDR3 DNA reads TGCGCCAGCAGCCAAGTGGGACACCAGGTGTATACGCAGTATTTT. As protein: CASSQVGHQVYTQYF.

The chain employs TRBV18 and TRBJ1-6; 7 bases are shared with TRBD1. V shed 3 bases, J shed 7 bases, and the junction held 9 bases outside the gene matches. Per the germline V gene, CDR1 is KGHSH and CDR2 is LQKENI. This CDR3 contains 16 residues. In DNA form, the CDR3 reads TGTGCCAGCTCACCGTCGGACAGGCTGAGGAATTCACCCCTCCACTTT. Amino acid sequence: CASSPSDRLRNSPLHF.

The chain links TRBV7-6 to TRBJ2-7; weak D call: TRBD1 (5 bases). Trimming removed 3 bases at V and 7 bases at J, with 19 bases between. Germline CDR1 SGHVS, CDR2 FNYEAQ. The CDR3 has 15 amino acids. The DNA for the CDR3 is TGTGCCAGCAGCTTCGGACATGCCGCGTTAGGTGAGCAGTACTTC. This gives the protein CASSFGHAALGEQYF.

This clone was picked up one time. CDR3 amino acids: CASSQTSDVYEQYF. DNA of the CDR3: TGCGCCAGCAGCCAAACTAGCGATGTATACGAGCAGTACTTC. V gene TRBV4-1 combines with J gene TRBJ2-7, with TRBD2 matching 7 bases. Germline CDR1 MGHRA, CDR2 YSYEKL. Trimming took 2 bases from V and 4 from J; bases not matched to a gene: 5. This CDR3 has 14 amino acids.

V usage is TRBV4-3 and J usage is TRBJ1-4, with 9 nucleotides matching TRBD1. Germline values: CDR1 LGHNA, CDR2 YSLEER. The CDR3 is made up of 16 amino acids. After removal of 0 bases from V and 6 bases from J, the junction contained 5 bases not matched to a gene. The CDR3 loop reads CASSQEGDRDDEKLFF. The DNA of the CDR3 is TGCGCCAGCAGCCAAGAGGGGGACAGGGACGATGAAAAACTGTTTTTT.

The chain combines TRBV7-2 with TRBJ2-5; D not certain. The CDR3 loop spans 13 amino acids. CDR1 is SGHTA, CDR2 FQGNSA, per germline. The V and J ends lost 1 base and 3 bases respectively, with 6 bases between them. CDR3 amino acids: CASSLVSKETQYF. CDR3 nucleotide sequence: TGTGCCAGCAGCTTAGTGTCAAAAGAGACCCAGTACTTC.

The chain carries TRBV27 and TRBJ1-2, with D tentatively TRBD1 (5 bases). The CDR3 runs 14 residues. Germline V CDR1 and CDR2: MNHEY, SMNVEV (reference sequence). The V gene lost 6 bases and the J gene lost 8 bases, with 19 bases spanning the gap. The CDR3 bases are TGTGCCAGCAGAAGACAGACCAAAGGTGTCGGCTACACCTTC. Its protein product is CASRRQTKGVGYTF.

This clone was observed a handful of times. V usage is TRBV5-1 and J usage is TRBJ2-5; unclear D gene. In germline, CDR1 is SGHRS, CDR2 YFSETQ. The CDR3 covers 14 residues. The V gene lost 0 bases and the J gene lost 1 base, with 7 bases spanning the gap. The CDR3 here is CASSLGQIQETQYF. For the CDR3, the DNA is TGCGCCAGCAGCTTGGGGCAGATCCAAGAGACCCAGTACTTC.

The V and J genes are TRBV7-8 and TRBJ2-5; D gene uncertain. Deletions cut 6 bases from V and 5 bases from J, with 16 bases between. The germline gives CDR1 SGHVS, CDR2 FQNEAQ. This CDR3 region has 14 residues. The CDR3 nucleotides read TGTGCCAGCAGTTCCCCCAGGCTGGGCGAGACCCAGTACTTC. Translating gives CASSSPRLGETQYF.

The CDR3 nucleotides read TGCGCCAGCAGCCACGGACAGGGCCCCTCCTACGAGCAGTACTTC. This translates into CASSHGQGPSYEQYF. This chain joins TRBV4-1 and TRBJ2-7; 8 bases match TRBD1. The CDR3 length is 15 residues. Germline CDR1 reads MGHRA; CDR2 reads YSYEKL. After removal of 3 bases from V and 0 bases from J, the junction contained 4 bases not matched to a gene.

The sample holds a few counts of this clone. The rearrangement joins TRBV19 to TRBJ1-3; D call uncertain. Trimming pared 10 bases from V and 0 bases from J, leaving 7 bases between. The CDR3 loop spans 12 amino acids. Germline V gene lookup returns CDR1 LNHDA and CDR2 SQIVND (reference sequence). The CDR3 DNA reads TGTGCCACGAGGGCCTCTGGAAACACCATATATTTT. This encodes CATRASGNTIYF.

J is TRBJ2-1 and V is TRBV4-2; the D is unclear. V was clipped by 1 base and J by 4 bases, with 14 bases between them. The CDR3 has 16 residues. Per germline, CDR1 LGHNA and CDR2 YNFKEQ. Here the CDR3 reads CASSQVVGPLYNEQFF. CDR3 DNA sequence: TGTGCCAGCAGCCAAGTCGTGGGCCCGCTTTACAATGAGCAGTTCTTC.

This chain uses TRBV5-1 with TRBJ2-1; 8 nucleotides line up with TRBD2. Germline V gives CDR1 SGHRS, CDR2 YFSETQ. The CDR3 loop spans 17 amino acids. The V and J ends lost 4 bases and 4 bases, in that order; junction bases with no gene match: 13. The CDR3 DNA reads TGCGCCAGCAGCGTGACGGTTAGCGGGGTTGTTTACAATGAGCAGTTCTTC. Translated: CASSVTVSGVVYNEQFF.

The CDR3 region has the DNA TGTGCCAGCAGCCTATTACCGACAGGGAACTATGGCTACACCTTC. This translates into CASSLLPTGNYGYTF. The chain recombines TRBV11-3 with TRBJ1-2; TRBD1 aligns across 7 bases. The V segment lost 5 bases and the J segment 2 bases; nucleotides outside the gene matches: 8. This CDR3 is 15 amino acids long. From germline, CDR1 is SGHNT and CDR2 YENEEA.

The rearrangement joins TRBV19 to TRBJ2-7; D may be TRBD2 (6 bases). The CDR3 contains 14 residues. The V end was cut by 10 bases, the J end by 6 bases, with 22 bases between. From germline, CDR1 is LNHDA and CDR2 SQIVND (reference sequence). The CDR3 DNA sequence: TGTGCCACCCCATGCGGGGAAACCCTAGGCGAGCAGTACTTC. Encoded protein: CATPCGETLGEQYF.

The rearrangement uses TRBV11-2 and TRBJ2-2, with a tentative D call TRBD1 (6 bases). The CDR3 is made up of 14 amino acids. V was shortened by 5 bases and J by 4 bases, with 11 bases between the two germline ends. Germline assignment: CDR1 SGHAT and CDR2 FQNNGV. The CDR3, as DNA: TGTGCCAGCAGCCGAGAGGGGGTCACCGGGGAGCTGTTTTTT. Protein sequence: CASSREGVTGELFF.

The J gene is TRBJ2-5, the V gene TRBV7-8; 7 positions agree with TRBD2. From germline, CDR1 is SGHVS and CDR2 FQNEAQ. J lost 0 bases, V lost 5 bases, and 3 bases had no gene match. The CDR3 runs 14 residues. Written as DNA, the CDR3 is TGTGCCAGCAGCCCCGGGGGGAACCAAGAGACCCAGTACTTC. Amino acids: CASSPGGNQETQYF. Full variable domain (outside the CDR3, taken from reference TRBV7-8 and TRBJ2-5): GAGVSQSPRYKVAKRGQDVALRCDPISGHVSLFWYQQALGQGPEFLTYFQNEAQLDKSGLPSDRFFAERPEGSVSTLKIQRTQQEDSAVYLCASSPGGNQETQYFGPGTRLLVL.

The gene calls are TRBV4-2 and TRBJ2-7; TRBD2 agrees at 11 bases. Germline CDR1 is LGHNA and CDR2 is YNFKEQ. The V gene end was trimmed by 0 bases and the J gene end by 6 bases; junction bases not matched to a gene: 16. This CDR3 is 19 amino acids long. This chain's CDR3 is CASSQDLAGGRRGSGEQYF. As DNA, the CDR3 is TGTGCCAGCAGCCAAGATCTAGCGGGGGGTCGACGCGGCTCTGGCGAGCAGTACTTC.